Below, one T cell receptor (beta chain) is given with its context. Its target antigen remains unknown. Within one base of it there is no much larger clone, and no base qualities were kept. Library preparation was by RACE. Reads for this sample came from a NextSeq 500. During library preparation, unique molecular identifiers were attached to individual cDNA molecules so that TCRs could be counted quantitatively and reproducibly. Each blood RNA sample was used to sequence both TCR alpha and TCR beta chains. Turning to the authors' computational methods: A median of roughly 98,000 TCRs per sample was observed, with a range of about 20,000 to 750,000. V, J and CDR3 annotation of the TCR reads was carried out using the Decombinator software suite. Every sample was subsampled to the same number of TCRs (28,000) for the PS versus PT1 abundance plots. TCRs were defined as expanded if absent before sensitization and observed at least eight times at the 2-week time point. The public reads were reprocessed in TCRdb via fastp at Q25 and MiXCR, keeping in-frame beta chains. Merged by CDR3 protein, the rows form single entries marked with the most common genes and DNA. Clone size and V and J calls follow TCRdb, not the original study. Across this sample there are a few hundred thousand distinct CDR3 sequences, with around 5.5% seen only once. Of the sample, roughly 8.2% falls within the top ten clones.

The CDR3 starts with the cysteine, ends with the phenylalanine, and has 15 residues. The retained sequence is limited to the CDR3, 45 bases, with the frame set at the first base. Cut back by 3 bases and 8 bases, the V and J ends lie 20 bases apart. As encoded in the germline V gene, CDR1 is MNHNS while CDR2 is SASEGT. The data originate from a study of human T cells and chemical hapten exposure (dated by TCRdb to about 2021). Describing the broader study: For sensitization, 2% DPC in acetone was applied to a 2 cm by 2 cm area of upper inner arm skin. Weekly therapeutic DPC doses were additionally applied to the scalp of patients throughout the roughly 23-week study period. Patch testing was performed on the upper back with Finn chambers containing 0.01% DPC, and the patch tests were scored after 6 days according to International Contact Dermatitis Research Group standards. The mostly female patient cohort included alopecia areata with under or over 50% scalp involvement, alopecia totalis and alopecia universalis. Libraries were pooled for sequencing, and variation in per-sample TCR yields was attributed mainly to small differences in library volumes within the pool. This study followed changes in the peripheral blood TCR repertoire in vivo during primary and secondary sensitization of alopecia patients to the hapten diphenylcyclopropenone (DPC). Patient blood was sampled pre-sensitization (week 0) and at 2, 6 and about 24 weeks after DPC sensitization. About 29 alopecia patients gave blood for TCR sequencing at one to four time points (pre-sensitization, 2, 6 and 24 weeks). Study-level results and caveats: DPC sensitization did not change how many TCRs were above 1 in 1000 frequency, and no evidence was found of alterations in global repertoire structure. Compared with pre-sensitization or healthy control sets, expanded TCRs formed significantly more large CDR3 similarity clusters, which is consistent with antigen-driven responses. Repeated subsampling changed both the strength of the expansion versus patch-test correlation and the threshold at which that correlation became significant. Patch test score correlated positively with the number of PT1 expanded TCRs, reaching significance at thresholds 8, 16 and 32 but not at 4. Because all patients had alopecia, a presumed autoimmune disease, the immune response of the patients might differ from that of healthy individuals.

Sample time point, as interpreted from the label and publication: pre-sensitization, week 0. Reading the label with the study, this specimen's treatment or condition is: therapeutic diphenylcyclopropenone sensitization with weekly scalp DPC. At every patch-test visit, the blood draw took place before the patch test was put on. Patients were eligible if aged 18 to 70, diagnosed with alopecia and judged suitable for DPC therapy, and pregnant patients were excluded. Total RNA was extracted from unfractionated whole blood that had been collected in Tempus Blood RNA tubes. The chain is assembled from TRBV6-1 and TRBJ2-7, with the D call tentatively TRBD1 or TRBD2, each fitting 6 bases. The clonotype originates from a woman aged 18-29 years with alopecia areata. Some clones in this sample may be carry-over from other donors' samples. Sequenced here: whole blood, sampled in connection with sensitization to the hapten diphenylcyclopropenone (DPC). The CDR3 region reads CASSEDPGQGRKQYF. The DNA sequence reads TGTGCCAGCAGTGAGGACCCCGGGCAGGGGAGGAAGCAGTACTTC.